This entry lists 23 T cell receptor beta chains sequenced from one sample in a study of beta chain features in type 1 diabetes. General study points: Among patients with Type 1 diabetes, TCRB CDR3s were moderately but significantly shorter in every one of the four CD4+ subsets.

The antigens for these receptors are not known. Expressed TCRB transcripts got sequenced, as all isolated RNA was reverse transcribed. Assay used: immunoSEQ multiplex PCR; TCRdb lists only in-frame clones, some missing. The data show more than 250,000 clones, 24% seen once. Specimen: naive CD4+ T cells from blood. These receptors were obtained from a woman aged 25 to 39 with type 1 diabetes.

The table lists this clone with a few counts. V usage is TRBV2 and J usage is TRBJ2-1; 10 nucleotides align to TRBD2. The CDR3 has 14 amino acids. With 8 bases clipped from V and 6 bases from J, the junction kept 7 bases outside the gene matches. Germline V gene sequence: CDR1 SNHLY, CDR2 FYNNEI. CDR3 DNA: TGTGCCAGCCTACTAGCGGGAAATCGCAATGAGCAGTTCTTC. Translating gives CASLLAGNRNEQFF.

This clone came up a few times. This chain uses TRBV30 with TRBJ1-5, with D unclear. CDR3 size: 12 residues. The ends were cut back, 4 bases at V and 9 bases at J, with 13 bases in the middle. Germline V lookup: CDR1 GTSNPN, CDR2 SVGIG (reference sequence). CDR3 loop: CAWNRPGSPQHF. CDR3 coding DNA: TGTGCCTGGAACAGACCTGGGTCGCCCCAGCATTTT.

The genes are TRBV2 and TRBJ2-3; 9 bases are shared with TRBD2. The length of the CDR3 is 15 residues. Germline V gene data show CDR1 as SNHLY and CDR2 as FYNNEI. Trimming took 4 bases from V and 3 from J; bases not matched to a gene: 5. The CDR3 here is CASSVLAGTTDTQYF. DNA of the CDR3: TGTGCCAGCAGTGTTCTAGCGGGAACAACAGATACGCAGTATTTT.

This chain joins TRBV9 and TRBJ2-1, with 12 bases identical to TRBD2. J gave up 2 bases and V 4 bases, and 1 base lay outside the gene matches. This CDR3 region has 15 residues. The V gene's germline CDR1 is SGDLS and CDR2 YYNGEE. The CDR3 DNA reads TGTGCCAGCAGCCCTAGCGGGAGGGCCTACAATGAGCAGTTCTTC. Translated: CASSPSGRAYNEQFF. Full variable domain (remainder filled in from reference TRBV9 and TRBJ2-1): DSGVTQTPKHLITATGQRVTLRCSPRSGDLSVYWYQQSLDQGLQFLIQYYNGEERAKGNILERFSAQQFPDLHSELNLSSLELGDSALYFCASSPSGRAYNEQFFGPGTRLTVL.

Only a few counts were recorded for this clone. The chain combines TRBV6-5 with TRBJ1-2; 8 nucleotides match TRBD1. Germline-derived CDR1 and CDR2 are MNHEY and SVGAGI. The CDR3 totals 14 residues. Trimming took 0 bases from V and 3 from J; bases not matched to a gene: 0. CDR3 loop: CASSYSTGDYGYTF. In DNA form, the CDR3 reads TGTGCCAGCAGTTACTCGACAGGGGACTATGGCTACACCTTC.

This clone was recorded a few times. The chain is built from TRBV5-1 and TRBJ2-3; D uncertain. CDR3 length: 15 amino acids. V lost 0 bases and J 3 bases, leaving 11 bases between the germline ends. The germline V gene has CDR1 SGHRS and CDR2 YFSETQ. CDR3 residues: CASSLATPGTDTQYF. Written as DNA, the CDR3 is TGCGCCAGCAGCTTGGCGACCCCAGGTACAGATACGCAGTATTTT. The variable domain in full, completed from reference TRBV5-1 and TRBJ2-3, reads KAGVTQTPRYLIKTRGQQVTLSCSPISGHRSVSWYQQTPGQGLQFLFEYFSETQRNKGNFPGRFSGRQFSNSRSEMNVSTLELGDSALYLCASSLATPGTDTQYFGPGTRLTVL.

This sequence joins TRBV2 and TRBJ1-4; 8 bases agree with TRBD1. The CDR3 has 15 residues. V shed 3 bases and J 8 bases; nucleotides not matched to a gene: 8. CDR1 is SNHLY, CDR2 FYNNEI, per germline. The CDR3, as DNA: TGTGCCAGCAGTGATATCCAGGGGGCAGGGGAAAAACTGTTTTTT. It is translated as CASSDIQGAGEKLFF.

The chain combines TRBV5-1 with TRBJ2-5; perhaps TRBD2 as D (5 bases). V was shortened by 0 bases and J by 5 bases, with 14 bases between the two germline ends. The CDR3 is 15 amino acids. Germline V gives CDR1 SGHRS, CDR2 YFSETQ. CDR3 nucleotide sequence: TGCGCCAGCAGCTTGGGATCAGCGGTTGGGGAGACCCAGTACTTC. This gives the protein CASSLGSAVGETQYF. Together with reference TRBV5-1 and TRBJ2-5, the CDR3 gives the full variable domain: KAGVTQTPRYLIKTRGQQVTLSCSPISGHRSVSWYQQTPGQGLQFLFEYFSETQRNKGNFPGRFSGRQFSNSRSEMNVSTLELGDSALYLCASSLGSAVGETQYFGPGTRLLVL.

Points on this clone: Other DNA sequences from this sample encode an identical CDR3 as well. The chain joins TRBV9 to TRBJ1-5; D remains ambiguous. V gave up 0 bases and J gave up 2 bases, with 3 bases separating them. Germline CDR1 SGDLS, CDR2 YYNGEE. CDR3 length: 13 residues. DNA of the CDR3: TGTGCCAGCAGCGTAGCTGGCAATCAGCCCCAGCATTTT. This codes for CASSVAGNQPQHF.

The chain is built from TRBV4-1 and TRBJ2-5, with 10 positions matching TRBD2. Per the germline V gene, CDR1 is MGHRA and CDR2 is YSYEKL. The V gene end was trimmed by 0 bases and the J gene end by 5 bases; junction bases not matched to a gene: 9. This CDR3 has 17 amino acids. The CDR3 loop reads CASSQDGSGRARETQYF. The CDR3 DNA reads TGCGCCAGCAGCCAAGATGGGAGCGGGAGGGCCCGTGAGACCCAGTACTTC.

This clone came up a few times. The chain employs TRBV5-6 and TRBJ1-5, with D possibly TRBD1 on 6 matching bases. This CDR3 is 13 amino acids long. The V end lost 6 bases, the J end lost 1 base, and 8 bases lay between the germline ends. The germline V gene has CDR1 SGHDT and CDR2 YYEEEE. CDR3 residues: CASKQGSNQPQHF. The CDR3 DNA reads as TGTGCCAGCAAGCAGGGGAGCAATCAGCCCCAGCATTTT.

This chain joins TRBV11-2 and TRBJ2-7; 8 nucleotides agree with TRBD1. J was trimmed by 0 bases and V by 5 bases; bases with no gene match: 6. The CDR3 contains 15 residues. Germline CDR1 reads SGHAT; CDR2 reads FQNNGV. This CDR3 reads CASSLADRASYEQYF. The CDR3 DNA is TGTGCCAGCAGCCTCGCGGACAGGGCCTCCTACGAGCAGTACTTC.

This chain joins TRBV10-3 and TRBJ1-1; weak D call: TRBD1 (5 bases). The CDR3 runs 14 residues. Trimming took 6 bases from V and 3 from J, leaving 14 bases between them. Germline loops: CDR1 ENHRY, CDR2 SYGVKD. The CDR3 region is CAIRSLGVDTEAFF. Here the CDR3 DNA reads TGTGCCATCAGGTCCCTAGGGGTGGACACTGAAGCTTTCTTT.

The V call is TRBV6-5, the J call TRBJ2-1; D is unclear. The ends were cut back, 10 bases at V and 5 bases at J, with 9 bases in the middle. CDR1 and CDR2 from the germline V gene are MNHEY and SVGAGI. This CDR3 comprises 11 residues. CDR3 in amino acids: CATQQNNEQFF. DNA for the CDR3: TGTGCCACACAGCAAAACAATGAGCAGTTCTTC.

The V call is TRBV19, the J call TRBJ2-1, with 7 bases fitting TRBD1. V trimming: 6 bases; J trimming: 9 bases; junction bases outside the gene matches: 20. Per the germline V gene, CDR1 is LNHDA and CDR2 is SQIVND (reference sequence). The CDR3 contains 17 residues. CDR3 sequence: CASRRGQQNNPTTEQFF. The CDR3 nucleotides are TGTGCCAGTAGACGGGGACAGCAAAATAACCCTACAACTGAGCAGTTCTTC.

This sequence joins TRBV27 and TRBJ2-7, with 9 positions matching TRBD1. This CDR3 has 15 residues. Germline V gene data show CDR1 as MNHEY and CDR2 as SMNVEV (reference sequence). With 6 bases clipped from V and 0 bases from J, the junction kept 6 bases outside the gene matches. The chain's CDR3 is CASSSPGQGSYEQYF. The CDR3 region has the DNA TGTGCCAGCAGCTCTCCGGGACAGGGCTCCTACGAGCAGTACTTC.

This clone was picked up a small number of times. This chain connects TRBV29-1 to TRBJ2-4; unclear D gene. This CDR3 is built from 14 residues. The germline gives CDR1 SQVTM, CDR2 ANQGSEA. V was trimmed by 5 bases and J by 2 bases, leaving 13 bases between them. CDR3 nucleotides: TGCAGCGTTCAACTATCTCGTTCCAAAAACATTCAGTACTTC. Translating it yields CSVQLSRSKNIQYF. Variable domain in full (rest from reference TRBV29-1 and TRBJ2-4): SAVISQKPSRDICQRGTSLTIQCQVDSQVTMMFWYRQQPGQSLTLIATANQGSEATYESGFVIDKFPISRPNLTFSTLTVSNMSPEDSSIYLCSVQLSRSKNIQYFGAGTRLSVL.

The chain carries TRBV6-5 and TRBJ2-7, with 7 bases aligning to TRBD1. V trimming: 7 bases; J trimming: 4 bases; junction bases outside the gene matches: 10. CDR3 length equals 14 residues. Germline assignment: CDR1 MNHEY and CDR2 SVGAGI. CDR3 DNA sequence: TGTGCCAGCAACCCGACAGGGAATCGGTACGAGCAGTACTTC. Translated: CASNPTGNRYEQYF.

This clone was detected once. This sequence joins TRBV19 and TRBJ2-7; D not resolved. The V gene's germline CDR1 is LNHDA and CDR2 SQIVND (reference sequence). Trimming cost V 5 bases and J 4 bases, with 9 bases left between them. The CDR3 is 12 amino acids. CDR3 sequence (DNA): TGTGCCAGTAGTTTGAACACGTACGAGCAGTACTTC. Protein product: CASSLNTYEQYF.

The genes are TRBV2 and TRBJ1-1; D gene unclear. CDR3 length: 13 residues. Trimming shortened V by 7 bases and J by 0 bases, and 9 bases separated the two germline ends. The V gene's germline CDR1 is SNHLY and CDR2 FYNNEI. The CDR3 sequence is CASTGGLNTEAFF. The CDR3, as DNA: TGTGCCAGCACCGGAGGGTTGAACACTGAAGCTTTCTTT. Combining the CDR3 with reference TRBV2 and TRBJ1-1 gives the whole variable domain EPEVTQTPSHQVTQMGQEVILRCVPISNHLYFYWYRQILGQKVEFLVSFYNNEISEKSEIFDDQFSVERPDGSNFTLKIRSTKLEDSAMYFCASTGGLNTEAFFGQGTRLTVV.

This chain joins TRBV5-4 and TRBJ2-3; 13 nucleotides align to TRBD2. Germline-derived CDR1 and CDR2 are SGHNT and YYREEE (reference sequence). Trimming removed 4 bases from V and 2 bases from J; junction bases left unmatched: 10. CDR3 length equals 18 residues. In DNA, the CDR3 is TGTGCCAGCAGCCCGAAAACGACTAGCGGGAGGATCACAGATACGCAGTATTTT. Translated: CASSPKTTSGRITDTQYF.

This clone was picked up a small number of times. The CDR3 bases are TGCGCCAGCAGCTTCTTACTAGCGGGTCACACCGGGGAGCTGTTTTTT. Encoded protein: CASSFLLAGHTGELFF. The rearrangement uses TRBV5-1 and TRBJ2-2; 9 positions agree with TRBD2. Germline V lookup: CDR1 SGHRS, CDR2 YFSETQ. The CDR3 has 16 residues. The junction had 5 bases not matched to a gene; V was cut back by 2 bases and J by 3 bases.

The chain is built from TRBV18 and TRBJ2-7; D is perhaps TRBD1 (7 bases). Trimming took 3 bases from V and 5 from J, leaving 14 bases between them. Per the germline V gene, CDR1 is KGHSH and CDR2 is LQKENI. The CDR3 totals 14 residues. Written as DNA, the CDR3 is TGTGCCAGCTCACCGACAGGGCCGGGGGACGAGCAGTACTTC. It translates to CASSPTGPGDEQYF.